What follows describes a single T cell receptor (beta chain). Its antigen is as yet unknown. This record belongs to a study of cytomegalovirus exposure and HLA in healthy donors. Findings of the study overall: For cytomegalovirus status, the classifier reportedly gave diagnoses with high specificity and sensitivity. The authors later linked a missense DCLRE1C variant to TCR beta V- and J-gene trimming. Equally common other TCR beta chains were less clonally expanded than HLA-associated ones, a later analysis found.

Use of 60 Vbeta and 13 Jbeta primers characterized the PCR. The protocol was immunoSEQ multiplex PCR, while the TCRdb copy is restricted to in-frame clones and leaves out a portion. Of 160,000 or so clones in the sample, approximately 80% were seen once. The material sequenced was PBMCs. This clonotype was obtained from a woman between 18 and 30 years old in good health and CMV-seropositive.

In nucleotides, the CDR3 is TGTGCCAGCAGATCTCGCTCAGGGGTCGGCGAGCAGTACTTC. Residues: CASRSRSGVGEQYF. The rearrangement links TRBV6-5 to TRBJ2-7; tentatively, D is TRBD1 (6 bases). The germline V gene encodes CDR1 MNHEY and CDR2 SVGAGI. This CDR3 has 14 residues. Trimming left V 6 bases short and J 6 bases short, with 18 bases between.